This T cell receptor (beta chain) stems from a study of blood T cell repertoires in COVID-19. Across the study: Sample material is recorded as cDNA or gDNA derived from T cells, B-cell-depleted T cells, or PBMCs.

Generated by immunoSEQ multiplex PCR, the TCRdb table keeps only in-frame clones and is missing some. The top ten clones hold more than 6.5% of a sample with over 120,000 clones, under 90% of them seen once. With V trimmed by 2 bases and J by 6 bases, 11 bases remained unmatched. Germline V gene lookup returns CDR1 MDHEN and CDR2 SYDVKM. The CDR3 runs 17 residues. The clonotype originates from a human donor in a cohort sampled during active COVID-19. Sample: peripheral blood. The chain combines TRBV28 with TRBJ1-2, with 11 bases aligning to TRBD1. The CDR3 sequence is CASSLGTGGKLGHGYTF. The CDR3 coding sequence is TGTGCCAGCAGTTTAGGGACAGGGGGGAAGTTAGGGCATGGCTACACCTTC.